These T cell receptor beta chains were read from a single sample in a study of CD4 and CD8 cells across lung adenocarcinoma regions. TCRdb passed the PCR reads through MiXCR, listing each CDR3 protein once. The profile shows approximately 14,000 distinct CDR3 sequences, around 40% of them singletons. Sample: CD4+ T cells from the center of a lung tumor. Receptors originate from a male donor with lung adenocarcinoma. The CD4 and CD8 labels of this study may be unreliable. CDR3s include the opening cysteine and the closing phenylalanine or tryptophan. The D gene is left open where the match is weak. Clone size is given for some rows only: seen once, a few or many times, or a class if the clone is expanded.

TRBV6-1	NA	TRBJ2-3	NA	TGTGCCAGCAGTCCGGGACCGGTATACACAGATACGCAGTATTTT	CASSPGPVYTDTQYF
TRBV7-3	many	TRBJ2-1	NA	TGTGCCAGCAGCTTAAAGAGGTCCCTAAGGGGCAATGAGCAGTTCTTC	CASSLKRSLRGNEQFF
TRBV6-5	NA	TRBJ2-2	TRBD1	TGTGCCAGCAGTTACCCCCGACAGGGGTTCGCAGGTGCGCAGTTTTTT	CASSYPRQGFAGAQFF
TRBV6-1	many	TRBJ2-2	NA	TGTGCCAGCAGTGAATTGGGGGGAGTTGGGACCGGGGAGCTGTTTTTT	CASSELGGVGTGELFF
TRBV6-2/TRBV6-3	many	TRBJ2-3	TRBD2	TGTGCCAATCCTCTAGCGGGAACGGGGGTATACGATACGCAGTATTTT	CANPLAGTGVYDTQYF
TRBV7-3	NA	TRBJ2-1	TRBD2	TGTGCCAGCAGCAACCGACTAGCGGAATCCTACAATGAGCAGTTCTTC	CASSNRLAESYNEQFF
TRBV7-6	NA	TRBJ2-4	NA	TGTGCCAGCACCGCCGCGGGGCGGGGAGGCCAAAACACTCAGTACTTC	CASTAAGRGGQNTQYF
TRBV5-1	NA	TRBJ2-3	NA	TGCGCCAGCAGCTTGCTAACCGGACCAGATACGCAGTATTTT	CASSLLTGPDTQYF
TRBV7-2	NA	TRBJ2-1	TRBD2	TGTGCCAGCAGCTCGCGGGGGGTCTACAATGAGCAGTTCTTC	CASSSRGVYNEQFF
TRBV6-5	medium-sized	TRBJ2-3	NA	TGTGCCAGCAGTTACTCGTCACCACGAAACACAGATACGCAGTATTTT	CASSYSSPRNTDTQYF
TRBV27	large	TRBJ2-1	TRBD1	TGTGCCAGCAGTTCGCCGGGACAGGGGTACAATGAGCAGTTCTTC	CASSSPGQGYNEQFF
TRBV11-2	many	TRBJ1-1	TRBD1	TGTGCCAGCAGCCTTAACGAAGGACAGGGGGAAGCTTTCTTT	CASSLNEGQGEAFF
TRBV27	NA	TRBJ2-5	NA	TGTGCCAGCAGTCCTGGCCGACTAGGCTCTGGGACAGATACCCAGTACTTC	CASSPGRLGSGTDTQYF
TRBV6-5	NA	TRBJ1-1	TRBD1	TGTGCCAGCAGCTATGGGGGAGGAGGGGGCACTGAAGCTTCCTTC	CASSYGGGGGTEASF
TRBV11-3	few	TRBJ2-7	NA	TGTGCCAGCAGCGAGAGCACGCGGGACCCCTACGAGCAGTACTTC	CASSESTRDPYEQYF
TRBV6-1	NA	TRBJ2-7	TRBD1	TGTGCCAGCAGTGCCGAAACAGGGGGTAGCAACGAGCAGTACTTC	CASSAETGGSNEQYF
TRBV4-2	NA	TRBJ2-7	NA	TGTGCCAGCAGCCAACCCATGGGGGCGTACGAGCAGTACTTC	CASSQPMGAYEQYF
TRBV6-1	NA	TRBJ2-4	NA	TGTGCCAGCAGTGAATCCATATCTACAAACATTCAGTATTTC	CASSESISTNIQYF
TRBV6-1	once	TRBJ2-7	TRBD1	TGTGCCAGCAGTGAAGAGGGGACAGCGCCTTACGAGCAGTACTTC	CASSEEGTAPYEQYF
TRBV27	medium-sized	TRBJ1-1	NA	TGTGCCAGCAGTTTATACGGACCCATAAGTGAAGCTTTCTTT	CASSLYGPISEAFF
TRBV6-1	NA	TRBJ2-4	NA	TGTGCCAGGTCTCTGCGAGCCAAAAATACGCAGTACTTC	CARSLRAKNTQYF
TRBV9	NA	TRBJ2-7	NA	TGTGCCAGCAGCGTAGCGCCGGGGTATAACGAGCAGTACTTC	CASSVAPGYNEQYF
TRBV27	NA	TRBJ1-5	TRBD1	TGTGCCAGCAGCCTAGCCGGGACAGGGGCAACCAATCAGCCCCAGCATTTT	CASSLAGTGATNQPQHF
TRBV20-1	NA	TRBJ2-7	TRBD2	TGCAGTGCTACCGGGACTAGCGGCTACGATGCGCAGTACTTC	CSATGTSGYDAQYF
TRBV6-1	many	TRBJ2-3	TRBD2	TGTGCCAGCAGTGTGCGGGGGAGCACAGATACGCAGTATTTT	CASSVRGSTDTQYF
TRBV24-1	NA	TRBJ2-5	NA	TGTGCCACCAGTGAAAGGACGGGCCCGAGCAGAGAGACCCAGTACTTC	CATSERTGPSRETQYF
TRBV7-3	NA	TRBJ2-1	TRBD2	TGTGCCAGCAGCTTAACTACCACCGGGACTAGCGGGAGCAATGAGCAGTTCTTC	CASSLTTTGTSGSNEQFF
TRBV10-1	NA	TRBJ2-1	TRBD2	TGCGCCAGCAGTGAGTCTGCTAGCGGTAACTACAATGAGCAGTTCTTC	CASSESASGNYNEQFF
TRBV28	NA	TRBJ2-5	NA	TGTGCCAGCAGTTCTTACAGGGGAGGATTTCGGGAGCAGTACTTC	CASSSYRGGFREQYF
TRBV7-8	few	TRBJ2-5	NA	TGTGCGGTGGGGGAGACCCAGTACTTC	CAVGETQYF
TRBV10-2	medium-sized	TRBJ2-5	NA	TGCGCCAGCAGTGGGGGGGTTGGAGAGACCCAGTACTTC	CASSGGVGETQYF
TRBV6-1	NA	TRBJ2-7	NA	TGTGCCAGCAGCCTCGGACTCGTGGGCTACGAGCAGTACTTC	CASSLGLVGYEQYF
TRBV7-2	NA	TRBJ2-5	TRBD2	TGTGCCAGCAGAGGCGGGGGGCAAGAGACCCAGTACTTC	CASRGGGQETQYF
TRBV27	medium-sized	TRBJ2-1	TRBD2	TGTGCCAGCAGTCCTAGCGGGAACTACAATGAGCAGTTCTTC	CASSPSGNYNEQFF
TRBV6-1	few	TRBJ2-2	TRBD2	TGTGCCAGCAGGGCAACAAGCGGGAGTGCAGAGGAGCAGTTTTTT	CASRATSGSAEEQFF
TRBV6-5	NA	TRBJ2-2	TRBD2	TGTGCCAGCAGTTTTACAAGGACTAGCGGGAACTCCAGGGAGCAGTTTTTT	CASSFTRTSGNSREQFF
TRBV6-1	medium-sized	TRBJ2-5	NA	TGTGCCAGCAGTGAACGGGAGCAAGAGACCCAGTACTTC	CASSEREQETQYF
TRBV27	many	TRBJ2-3	NA	TGTGCCAGCAGTTTGGTTTACCGCACAGATACGCAGTATTTT	CASSLVYRTDTQYF
TRBV6-1	NA	TRBJ2-4	NA	TGTGCCAGCAGTGAGCAGCAACCAAGGAGTGCCAAAAACATTCAGTACTTC	CASSEQQPRSAKNIQYF
TRBV10-2	NA	TRBJ2-5	NA	TGCGCCAGCGGGCAGTCGGAGACCCAGTACTTC	CASGQSETQYF
TRBV6-5	medium-sized	TRBJ1-1	NA	TGTGCCAGCAGTTACTCGGGGAGTATCGGCACTGAAGCTTTCTTT	CASSYSGSIGTEAFF
TRBV28	few	TRBJ2-7	TRBD2	TGTGCCAGCAGTCCCGGGACTAGCTATACAAAGAGCTCCTACGAGCAGTACTTC	CASSPGTSYTKSSYEQYF
TRBV6-1	NA	TRBJ2-3	NA	TGTGCCAGCAGGATGAAGACTGTAAACACAGGTGCGCAGTATTTT	CASRMKTVNTGAQYF
TRBV6-1	NA	TRBJ2-4	TRBD1	TGTGCCAGCAGTGAAGCGGGGACAGGGGTTTTTGACAAAAACATTCAGTACTTC	CASSEAGTGVFDKNIQYF
TRBV7-2	NA	TRBJ1-4	TRBD1	TGTGCCAGCAGCTCCCCGACAGGGTATGAAAAACTGTTTTTT	CASSSPTGYEKLFF
TRBV10-1	NA	TRBJ2-4	NA	TGCGCCAGCAGTGTCCCGGGTAGGGGGACCAAAAACATGCAGTACTTC	CASSVPGRGTKNMQYF
TRBV6-1	NA	TRBJ2-4	NA	TGTGGCACCAGGGAAATGGGCAGTGAGAGAAACATTCAGTACTTC	CGTREMGSERNIQYF
TRBV6-1	NA	TRBJ2-3	NA	TGTGCCAGCAGTGAACCACAAGATACGCAGTATTTC	CASSEPQDTQYF
TRBV10-2	NA	TRBJ2-2	TRBD1	TGCGCCAGCGCCCCCCAGGCTGCGAGGACAGGTGAGCTGTTTTTT	CASAPQAARTGELFF
TRBV4-1	many	TRBJ2-3	TRBD1	TGCGCCAGCAGCCAAGATTGGCGGACAGGGATCACAGATACGCAGTATTTT	CASSQDWRTGITDTQYF
TRBV7-7	NA	TRBJ2-1	NA	TGTGCTAGCAGCTTATGGCGAGGGCAGTTCTTC	CASSLWRGQFF
TRBV12-3/TRBV12-4	medium-sized	TRBJ2-5	NA	TGTGCCAGCAGTTTAGGGGTCTCAGCGGAGACCCAGTACTTC	CASSLGVSAETQYF
TRBV6-1	NA	TRBJ2-5	NA	TGTGCCAGCAGTGAAATGGCCAGCGGCCAAGACACCCAGTACTTC	CASSEMASGQDTQYF